Each of the 8 T cell receptor beta chains below was sequenced from the same sample in a study of OX40 agonist ivuxolimab in advanced cancers. Only in-frame clones appear in the TCRdb table, and some are missing; sequencing was by immunoSEQ multiplex PCR. The sample includes fewer than 80,000 clones, about 85% seen only once; the top ten take approximately 3.8%. This specimen was CD4+ or CD8+ T cells sorted from blood, taken in a trial of the OX40 agonist ivuxolimab. The source of these receptors is an adult with an advanced solid tumor such as melanoma, head and neck, liver or kidney cancer.

The chain couples TRBV28 to TRBJ1-2, with D hard to call. The CDR3 consists of 14 residues. CDR1 is MDHEN and CDR2 is SYDVKM in the germline V gene. V was trimmed by 6 bases and J by 5 bases, leaving 16 bases between them. Here the CDR3 DNA reads TGTGCCAGCAGCCCTCAACGCCTCTCTTATGGCTACACCTTC. Its translation is CASSPQRLSYGYTF.

The chain has TRBV19 and TRBJ2-5; D gene uncertain. This CDR3 comprises 13 residues. V was shortened by 3 bases and J by 5 bases, with 10 bases between the two germline ends. Germline CDR1 is LNHDA and CDR2 is SQIVND (reference sequence). The CDR3 loop is CASSISSHETQYF. In nucleotides, the CDR3 is TGTGCCAGTAGTATCTCAAGTCACGAGACCCAGTACTTC.

This rearrangement joins TRBV19 to TRBJ1-2; no firm D call. Trimming cost V 9 bases and J 3 bases, with 11 bases left between them. The CDR3 sequence is 12 residues long. Germline values: CDR1 LNHDA, CDR2 SQIVND (reference sequence). CDR3 region: CASSPGDYGYTF. In nucleotides, the CDR3 is TGTGCCAGCTCTCCGGGTGACTATGGCTACACCTTC.

This clone was picked up one time. For the CDR3, the DNA is TGTGCCAGCGGAGCCGCAGGGGAGGCTAATGAAAAACTGTTTTTT. It specifies CASGAAGEANEKLFF. The chain links TRBV7-8 to TRBJ1-4; the D gene is possibly TRBD1 (6 bases). V was shortened by 8 bases and J by 3 bases, with 16 bases between the two germline ends. The CDR3 is made up of 15 amino acids. Germline CDR1 and CDR2: SGHVS and FQNEAQ.

This clone was counted a single time. The V call is TRBV6-5, the J call TRBJ1-4; no reliable D call. This CDR3 region has 15 residues. CDR1 and CDR2 (germline): MNHEY, SVGAGI. V was shortened by 6 bases and J by 3 bases, with 14 bases between the two germline ends. CDR3 protein: CASRRTLSANEKLFF. Written as DNA, the CDR3 is TGTGCCAGCAGGCGGACGTTGTCGGCTAATGAAAAACTGTTTTTT.

The chain employs TRBV14 and TRBJ1-4; D is undetermined. Germline values: CDR1 SGHDN, CDR2 FVKESK. The CDR3 consists of 14 residues. V gave up 1 base and J gave up 13 bases, with 16 bases separating them. The CDR3 loop is CASSQARFGVGLFF. CDR3 in DNA: TGTGCCAGCAGCCAAGCTAGGTTTGGGGTAGGACTGTTTTTT.

The J gene is TRBJ2-3, the V gene TRBV2; possible D gene TRBD2, 5 bases. The CDR3 is made up of 12 amino acids. V was clipped by 8 bases and J by 4 bases, with 10 bases between them. Germline V gene data show CDR1 as SNHLY and CDR2 as FYNNEI. CDR3 loop: CASRAGADTQYF. CDR3 sequence (DNA): TGTGCCAGCCGCGCGGGCGCAGATACGCAGTATTTT.

The J gene is TRBJ2-3, the V gene TRBV5-1, with 8 bases identical to TRBD1. Trimming at V came to 4 bases and at J to 3 bases, leaving 7 bases not matched to a gene. Germline lookup yields CDR1 SGHRS and CDR2 YFSETQ. There are 15 residues in the CDR3. The CDR3 protein is CASSPEDRVTDTQYF. Here the CDR3 DNA reads TGCGCCAGCAGCCCGGAGGACAGGGTAACAGATACGCAGTATTTT.